This is a list of T cell receptor beta chains from one sample in a study of glioma-infiltrating T cells. TCRdb re-called the multiplex PCR reads with MiXCR, one entry per CDR3 protein. The sample includes around 350,000 distinct CDR3 sequences, 41% of them seen just once. Source material: glioma tissue, nonneoplastic brain tissue, or PBMCs (not recorded which). These receptors came from a human donor with low-grade glioma or glioblastoma, undergoing nonglioma brain surgery, or in good health (not recorded which). Each CDR3 is given with its conserved first and last residue. Fields, in order: V gene, J gene, CDR3 protein.

>TRBV25-1|TRBJ2-7
CASEGASQIRREQYF
>TRBV28|TRBJ2-5
CASSSTGTGSWETEYF
>TRBV10-3|TRBJ1-2
CAISYGTSGYTF
>TRBV4-2|TRBJ2-7
CASSQAITSGPSYEQYF
>TRBV25-1|TRBJ1-5
CASSEGTEKNQPQHF
>TRBV29-1|TRBJ2-3
CSASGLHTDTQYF
>TRBV4-3|TRBJ2-7
CASSQNGLAGGYEQYF
>TRBV7-9|TRBJ1-1
CASNFGTGNTEAFF
>TRBV12-3/TRBV12-4|TRBJ1-3
CASSLRTLVNAIYF
>TRBV3-1|TRBJ2-7
CASGTYEQYF
>TRBV20-1|TRBJ2-7
CSASYEGEQYF
>TRBV28|TRBJ2-1
CANSLVFGTSGHNEQFF
>TRBV4-1|TRBJ1-3
CASSQSGRPRSGNTIYF
>TRBV20-1|TRBJ1-5
CSARIRVGDQPQHF
>TRBV28|TRBJ1-2
CASSLLGAHRYGYTF
>TRBV6-6|TRBJ2-7
CASSYSRTGGSYEQYF
>TRBV7-6|TRBJ2-7
CASSLSPSSEQYF
>TRBV20-1|TRBJ2-7
CSARDRAGYEQYF
>TRBV28|TRBJ2-7
CASSPTRHEQYF
>TRBV28|TRBJ2-1
CASSSPGTSGSHEQFF
>TRBV7-2|TRBJ1-3
CASSLGASRNTIYF
>TRBV27|TRBJ2-5
CASSPTSGTPQETQYF
>TRBV13|TRBJ1-1
CASSFLMTEAFF
>TRBV6-1|TRBJ2-5
CASSDPQWAQETQYF
>TRBV19|TRBJ1-5
CASSVFGLRGNQPQHF
>TRBV6-1|TRBJ2-1
CASSAGIYNEQFF
>TRBV20-1|TRBJ2-5
CSARDRSGSKYETQYF
>TRBV4-2|TRBJ2-3
CASSQGLDLDTQYF
>TRBV3-1|TRBJ1-2
CASSQGQVANYGYTF
>TRBV2|TRBJ2-1
CASTSKSGSYNEQFF
>TRBV27|TRBJ2-3
CASSSYSFLGTDTQYF
>TRBV30|TRBJ2-7
CAWSVAGTSYEQYF
>TRBV6-6|TRBJ2-7
CASSYSNAGGYEQYF
>TRBV4-2|TRBJ2-1
CASSQDLRGDEEQFF
>TRBV7-2|TRBJ1-2
CATRTGPNYGYTF
>TRBV28|TRBJ1-2
CASGDRGYGYTF
>TRBV7-9|TRBJ2-5
CASSLVGGRSNKETQYF
>TRBV11-2|TRBJ2-1
CASSLDRGRGGNEQFF
>TRBV14|TRBJ2-3
CASSRGPQGSTDTQYF
>TRBV27|TRBJ2-7
CASSPILQGYYDEQYF
>TRBV6-2/TRBV6-3|TRBJ1-5
CASSLGRHNQPQHF
>TRBV27|TRBJ2-3
CASSLYRATDTQYF
>TRBV28|TRBJ2-5
CASSLGSGRGETQYF
>TRBV20-1|TRBJ1-1
CSAKPPLLDTEAFF
>TRBV19|TRBJ2-3
CASSIRQLSTDTQYF
>TRBV24-1|TRBJ2-5
CATSDVGLAGGKETQYF
>TRBV25-1|TRBJ2-7
CASSAGGADEQYF
>TRBV20-1|TRBJ1-5
CSARDLGMGTFNQPKHF
>TRBV28|TRBJ2-1
CASSLPSGGHSYNEQFF
>TRBV27|TRBJ2-2
CASSGPSPGELFF
>TRBV19|TRBJ2-1
CASNPGGGSYNEQFF
>TRBV28|TRBJ1-2
CASSYTEGIYYGYTF
>TRBV28|TRBJ1-5
CASSIPVEAYRNQPQHF
>TRBV7-2|TRBJ2-3
CASSFRQPITDTQYF
>TRBV27|TRBJ2-1
CASSLRGSNEQFF
>TRBV4-1|TRBJ2-5
CASSQDGARTEQETQYF
>TRBV28|TRBJ2-7
CASSPGTLHYEQYF